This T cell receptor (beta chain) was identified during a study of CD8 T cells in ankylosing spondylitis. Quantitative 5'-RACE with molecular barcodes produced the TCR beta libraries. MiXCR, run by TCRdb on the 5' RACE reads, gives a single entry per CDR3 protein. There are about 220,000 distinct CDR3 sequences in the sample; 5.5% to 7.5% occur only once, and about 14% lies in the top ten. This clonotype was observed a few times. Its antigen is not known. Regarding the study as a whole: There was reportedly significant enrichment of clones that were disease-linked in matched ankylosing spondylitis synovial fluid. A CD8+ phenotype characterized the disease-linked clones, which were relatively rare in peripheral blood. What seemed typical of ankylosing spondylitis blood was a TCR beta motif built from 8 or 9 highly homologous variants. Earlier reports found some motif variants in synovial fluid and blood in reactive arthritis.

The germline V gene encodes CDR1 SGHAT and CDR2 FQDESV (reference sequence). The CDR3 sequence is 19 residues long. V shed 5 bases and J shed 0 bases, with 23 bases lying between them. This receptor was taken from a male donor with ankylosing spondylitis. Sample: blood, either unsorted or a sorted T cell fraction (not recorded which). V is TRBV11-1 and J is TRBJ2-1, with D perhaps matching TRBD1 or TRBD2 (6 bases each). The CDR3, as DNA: TGTGCCAGCAGCGGCAGGGCTGGGGGCGGGACCAGCTCCTACAATGAGCAGTTCTTC. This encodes CASSGRAGGGTSSYNEQFF.